Below, 32 T cell receptor beta chains from the same sample are listed, as sequenced in a study of tumor-infiltrating lymphocytes in localized non-small cell lung cancer. TCRdb's table, derived via immunoSEQ multiplex PCR, lists solely in-frame clones and lacks some. The sample carries roughly 14,000 clones, around four fifths recorded once. Sequencing was performed on lung tumor tissue. The receptor source for this set is a human donor with non-small cell lung cancer.

This clone is a singleton in its sample. The DNA of the CDR3 is TGTGCCAGCAGCTTGGGACCTCCCGAGACCCAGTACTTC. Protein sequence: CASSLGPPETQYF. J is TRBJ2-5 and V is TRBV5-6; no clear D gene. Germline CDR1 and CDR2: SGHDT and YYEEEE. Trimming removed 0 bases at V and 5 bases at J, with 8 bases between. The CDR3 extends over 13 amino acids.

The count of this clone is one. The chain uses TRBV6-6 and TRBJ1-1, with D maybe TRBD1 (6 bases). Germline V gene data show CDR1 as MNHNY and CDR2 as SVGAGI (reference sequence). The length of the CDR3 is 15 residues. The germline V and J ends were trimmed by 2 bases and 8 bases, with 18 bases remaining between them. The CDR3 loop is CASSYALDLGQEAFF. The CDR3, as DNA: TGTGCCAGCAGTTACGCGTTGGACCTCGGACAGGAAGCTTTCTTT.

The chain is built from TRBV6-6 and TRBJ2-1; the match to TRBD2 covers 9 bases. The CDR3 covers 14 residues. Germline V gene data show CDR1 as MNHNY and CDR2 as SVGAGI (reference sequence). Losses at the gene ends were 4 bases for V and 3 bases for J; bases not matched to a gene: 1. The CDR3 DNA reads TGTGCCAGCAGTTTGCGGGGGGGCTACAATGAGCAGTTCTTC. Its translation is CASSLRGGYNEQFF.

This clone was detected once. Germline and junction disagree at one end, which may indicate a read error. In DNA, the CDR3 is TGTGCCAGCGGCGTAGCCCCCGGGGGCTCCTACAATGAGCAGTTCTTC. Encoded protein: CASGVAPGGSYNEQFF. This rearrangement joins TRBV9 to TRBJ2-1, with D possibly being TRBD2 (6 bases). The CDR3 loop spans 16 amino acids. Germline V gene sequence: CDR1 SGDLS, CDR2 YYNGEE.

This rearrangement joins TRBV6-1 to TRBJ1-2; D is unresolved. The V gene lost 9 bases and the J gene lost 0 bases, with 17 bases spanning the gap. The germline gives CDR1 MNHNS, CDR2 SASEGT. The CDR3 has 15 residues. The CDR3 spells CASLLLYRTNYGYTF. The DNA for the CDR3 is TGTGCCAGTCTCCTCTTATACAGAACTAACTATGGCTACACCTTC.

The chain recombines TRBV18 with TRBJ2-7; 8 nucleotides agree with TRBD1. V was pared by 2 bases and J by 3 bases, with 3 bases of the junction left unmatched. Germline V lookup: CDR1 KGHSH, CDR2 LQKENI. The CDR3 is 14 residues long. This CDR3 is CASSPAGQGYEQYF. DNA of the CDR3: TGTGCCAGCTCACCAGCAGGACAGGGCTACGAGCAGTACTTC.

V gene TRBV2 combines with J gene TRBJ1-5, with TRBD1 identical over 9 bases. This CDR3 has 18 residues. Per germline, CDR1 SNHLY and CDR2 FYNNEI. The V segment lost 6 bases and the J segment 2 bases; nucleotides outside the gene matches: 14. The CDR3 sequence is CASRGRTGVGSGNQPQHF. The CDR3 DNA reads as TGTGCCAGCAGGGGTCGGACAGGGGTCGGATCGGGCAATCAGCCCCAGCATTTT.

The genes are TRBV5-6 and TRBJ1-5; 8 bases align to TRBD1. Losses at the gene ends were 4 bases for V and 7 bases for J; bases not matched to a gene: 7. Germline V CDR1 and CDR2: SGHDT, YYEEEE. CDR3 length: 14 amino acids. The CDR3 loop reads CASSLTGDGQPQHF. DNA of the CDR3: TGTGCCAGCAGCCTGACAGGGGACGGGCAGCCCCAGCATTTT. The whole variable domain, remainder taken from reference TRBV5-6 and TRBJ1-5, is DAGVTQSPTHLIKTRGQQVTLRCSPKSGHDTVSWYQQALGQGPQFIFQYYEEEERQRGNFPDRFSGHQFPNYSSELNVNALLLGDSALYLCASSLTGDGQPQHFGDGTRLSIL.

In DNA form, the CDR3 reads TGTGCCAGTAGACTAGGGCTAGCGGGGCCCAACACCGGGGAGCTGTTTTTT. Amino acid sequence: CASRLGLAGPNTGELFF. The rearrangement uses TRBV19 and TRBJ2-2, with 9 positions matching TRBD2. The CDR3 runs to 17 residues. The germline CDR1 and CDR2 sequences are LNHDA and SQIVND (reference sequence). V was clipped by 6 bases and J by 2 bases; unmatched bases: 10.

This rearrangement joins TRBV7-2 to TRBJ2-1; D not certain. Germline assignment: CDR1 SGHTA and CDR2 FQGNSA. Trimming removed 2 bases from V and 0 bases from J, with 8 bases in between. The CDR3 length is 15 residues. CDR3 nucleotide sequence: TGTGCCAGCAGCTTATTACACCGCTCCTACAATGAGCAGTTCTTC. This gives the protein CASSLLHRSYNEQFF.

This chain uses TRBV14 with TRBJ2-1; D is perhaps TRBD2 (6 bases). In germline, CDR1 is SGHDN, CDR2 FVKESK. This CDR3 has 15 amino acids. Trimming stripped 6 bases from V and 5 bases from J, with 17 bases between. DNA of the CDR3: TGTGCCAGCAGTCCCTGGGGGGTAGTTAACAATGAGCAGTTCTTC. Translating it yields CASSPWGVVNNEQFF.

The chain links TRBV4-2 to TRBJ2-5; D remains ambiguous. The J call could be wrong; TRBJ2-7 is a better fit for the DNA end. The germline V gene has CDR1 LGHNA and CDR2 YNFKEQ. CDR3 length: 11 amino acids. The CDR3 coding sequence is TGTGCCAGCAGCCAAGGGAACGAGCAGTACTTC. Translated: CASSQGNEQYF.

As DNA, the CDR3 is TGCGCCAGCAGCCCGCGACAGGGGATCTCCTACGAGCAGTACTTC. It specifies CASSPRQGISYEQYF. V and J are TRBV4-1 and TRBJ2-7; 8 positions match TRBD1. Losses at the gene ends were 4 bases for V and 0 bases for J; bases not matched to a gene: 5. Germline CDR1 MGHRA, CDR2 YSYEKL. This CDR3 comprises 15 residues.

The rearrangement uses TRBV2 and TRBJ1-4; weak D call: TRBD1 (6 bases). The V gene's germline CDR1 is SNHLY and CDR2 FYNNEI. CDR3 length: 14 amino acids. V gave up 6 bases and J gave up 5 bases, with 13 bases separating them. The CDR3 reads CASRDWTVNEKLFF. CDR3 DNA: TGTGCCAGCAGGGACTGGACAGTAAATGAAAAACTGTTTTTT. The whole variable domain, remainder taken from reference TRBV2 and TRBJ1-4, is EPEVTQTPSHQVTQMGQEVILRCVPISNHLYFYWYRQILGQKVEFLVSFYNNEISEKSEIFDDQFSVERPDGSNFTLKIRSTKLEDSAMYFCASRDWTVNEKLFFGSGTQLSVL.

J is TRBJ2-2 and V is TRBV5-4, with D unresolved. The CDR3 is 12 residues long. Germline V gives CDR1 SGHNT, CDR2 YYREEE (reference sequence). The V end lost 1 base, the J end lost 6 bases, and 4 bases lay between the germline ends. For the CDR3, the DNA is TGTGCCAGCAGCTTGTTTTCCGGGGAGCTGTTTTTT. This sequence encodes CASSLFSGELFF.

Sample share makes this clone large. This chain joins TRBV28 and TRBJ2-1, with D maybe TRBD1 (6 bases). Deletions cut 5 bases from V and 3 bases from J, with 8 bases between. Germline values: CDR1 MDHEN, CDR2 SYDVKM. This CDR3 has 13 residues. CDR3 coding DNA: TGTGCCAGCAGTCCACAGGGCTACAATGAGCAGTTCTTC. Encoded protein: CASSPQGYNEQFF.

This sequence joins TRBV9 and TRBJ2-7; 8 bases fit TRBD2. V lost 3 bases to trimming and J lost 2 bases; unmatched junction nucleotides: 10. The CDR3 length is 16 residues. Germline V gene data show CDR1 as SGDLS and CDR2 as YYNGEE. The CDR3: CASSGPRGTSAYEQYF. The CDR3 bases are TGTGCCAGCAGCGGACCGAGGGGGACTAGTGCCTACGAGCAGTACTTC.

The V gene is TRBV6-5, the J gene TRBJ2-1; TRBD1 is a possible D gene (5 bases). The CDR3 consists of 15 residues. The V gene's germline CDR1 is MNHEY and CDR2 SVGAGI. Trimming removed 6 bases at V and 6 bases at J, with 18 bases between. The CDR3 is CASSPRPSQGNEQFF. CDR3 in DNA: TGTGCCAGCAGCCCGAGACCCTCGCAGGGCAATGAGCAGTTCTTC.

The rearrangement uses TRBV30 and TRBJ1-6; 7 bases align to TRBD1. Germline values: CDR1 GTSNPN, CDR2 SVGIG (reference sequence). V was pared by 1 base and J by 6 bases, with 15 bases of the junction left unmatched. This CDR3 has 18 residues. CDR3 nucleotides: TGTGCCTGGAGTGCCTATCTCAAACCAGGGGGTCTTAATTCACCCCTCCACTTT. This sequence encodes CAWSAYLKPGGLNSPLHF.

The chain combines TRBV29-1 with TRBJ2-3; D possibly corresponds to TRBD2 (5 bases). This CDR3 spans 11 amino acids. CDR1 SQVTM and CDR2 ANQGSEA come from the germline V gene. Trimming left V 5 bases short and J 4 bases short, with 7 bases between. DNA for the CDR3: TGCAGCGTTAGGACTCCAGATACGCAGTATTTT. This sequence encodes CSVRTPDTQYF.

This clone was observed a few times. This chain uses TRBV11-2 with TRBJ1-2; 7 bases align to TRBD1. The CDR3 spans 14 residues. After removal of 4 bases from V and 6 bases from J, the junction contained 8 bases not matched to a gene. In germline, CDR1 is SGHAT, CDR2 FQNNGV. The CDR3 reads CASSSLGGANGYTF. As DNA, the CDR3 is TGTGCCAGCAGCTCCCTAGGGGGCGCTAATGGCTACACCTTC.

The chain has TRBV6-5 and TRBJ2-2; perhaps D is TRBD1 or TRBD2 (5 bases each). The CDR3 totals 15 residues. Germline values: CDR1 MNHEY, CDR2 SVGAGI. V lost 10 bases, J lost 1 base, and 16 bases lay in between. The CDR3 is CATMGPGRNTGELFF. Written as DNA, the CDR3 is TGTGCCACCATGGGACCGGGCAGGAACACCGGGGAGCTGTTTTTT.

The rearrangement uses TRBV7-8 and TRBJ1-2, with TRBD1 matching 9 bases. In germline, CDR1 is SGHVS, CDR2 FQNEAQ. This CDR3 has 17 amino acids. After removal of 5 bases from V and 4 bases from J, the junction contained 14 bases not matched to a gene. CDR3 region: CASSAYRTGATRYGYTF. The DNA for the CDR3 is TGTGCCAGCAGCGCCTATCGGACAGGGGCAACCCGCTATGGCTACACCTTC.

The chain carries TRBV27 and TRBJ1-1, with no clear D. Germline V CDR1 and CDR2: MNHEY, SMNVEV (reference sequence). Trimming pared 0 bases from V and 7 bases from J, leaving 9 bases between. This CDR3 is built from 13 residues. CDR3 coding DNA: TGTGCCAGCAGTTTATCAGGGCAGTTTGAAGCTTTCTTT. Protein product: CASSLSGQFEAFF.

The rearrangement uses TRBV27 and TRBJ1-2; D ambiguous. CDR3 size: 15 residues. Germline-derived CDR1 and CDR2 are MNHEY and SMNVEV (reference sequence). V lost 4 bases to trimming and J lost 4 bases, with 16 bases between them. The CDR3 coding sequence is TGTGCCAGCAGTTCTCGACCGCTAGCCACCTATGGCTACACCTTC. It yields the protein CASSSRPLATYGYTF.

The chain has TRBV15 and TRBJ1-2; D ambiguous. The germline CDR1 and CDR2 sequences are LNHNV and YYDKDF (reference sequence). V was shortened by 5 bases and J by 7 bases, with 11 bases between the two germline ends. The CDR3 runs 12 residues. This CDR3 is CATSPDEGGYTF. For the CDR3, the DNA is TGTGCCACCAGCCCAGACGAGGGTGGCTACACCTTC. Full variable domain (rest looked up from reference TRBV15 and TRBJ1-2): DAMVIQNPRYQVTQFGKPVTLSCSQTLNHNVMYWYQQKSSQAPKLLFHYYDKDFNNEADTPDNFQSRRPNTSFCFLDIRSPGLGDTAMYLCATSPDEGGYTFGSGTRLTVV.

The rearrangement joins TRBV5-4 to TRBJ2-5; 7 positions match TRBD2. V lost 2 bases to trimming and J lost 0 bases; unmatched junction nucleotides: 4. Germline values: CDR1 SGHNT, CDR2 YYREEE (reference sequence). This CDR3 has 15 residues. Here the CDR3 reads CASSFVSGNQETQYF. In DNA form, the CDR3 reads TGTGCCAGCAGCTTCGTAAGCGGGAACCAAGAGACCCAGTACTTC.

V gene TRBV7-2 combines with J gene TRBJ2-5; TRBD2 agrees at 14 bases. The CDR3 contains 17 residues. The germline V gene encodes CDR1 SGHTA and CDR2 FQGNSA. With V trimmed by 4 bases and J by 3 bases, 7 bases remained unmatched. In DNA, the CDR3 is TGTGCCAGCAGCTCCCGGACTAGCGGGAGGTTGAAAGAGACCCAGTACTTC. It encodes CASSSRTSGRLKETQYF.

Only a few counts were recorded for this clone. V is TRBV27 and J is TRBJ2-5; TRBD2 agrees at 9 bases. The CDR3 covers 15 residues. The J segment lost 5 bases and the V segment lost 3 bases, leaving 7 bases of the junction unmatched. CDR1 and CDR2 from the germline V gene are MNHEY and SMNVEV (reference sequence). CDR3 nucleotide sequence: TGTGCCAGCAGTTTGGGCGGGAGGGCCGGCGAGACCCAGTACTTC. The encoded protein is CASSLGGRAGETQYF.

This clone occurred a few times. The rearrangement joins TRBV6-5 to TRBJ1-1; D is undetermined. The CDR3 totals 13 residues. Trimming removed 10 bases from V and 1 base from J, with 13 bases in between. Germline V gene data show CDR1 as MNHEY and CDR2 as SVGAGI. The CDR3: CATSDTRNTEAFF. In DNA, the CDR3 is TGTGCCACTTCTGATACCCGGAACACTGAAGCTTTCTTT.

The genes are TRBV5-1 and TRBJ1-3; D remains unclear. The CDR3 is 14 residues long. V shed 0 bases and J shed 0 bases, with 4 bases lying between them. Germline V gene lookup returns CDR1 SGHRS and CDR2 YFSETQ. The CDR3 nucleotides read TGCGCCAGCAGCTTGGCCACCTCTGGAAACACCATATATTTT. This encodes CASSLATSGNTIYF.

CDR3 sequence reads: CASSLSPRGDTEAFF. The CDR3 DNA reads as TGTGCCAGCAGTTTGTCCCCCCGGGGGGACACTGAAGCTTTCTTT. This sequence joins TRBV2 and TRBJ1-1; perhaps TRBD1 as D (5 bases). The V end lost 5 bases, the J end lost 3 bases, and 16 bases lay between the germline ends. The CDR3 sequence is 15 residues long. Germline V gene data show CDR1 as SNHLY and CDR2 as FYNNEI.